The 21 T cell receptor beta chains below were found in one sample sequenced in a study of blood T cell repertoires in COVID-19. Assay used: immunoSEQ multiplex PCR; TCRdb lists only in-frame clones, some missing. The sample includes about 90,000 clones, about 91% of them seen just once. The sample taken for sequencing was peripheral blood. These receptors all come from a man between 60 and 75 years old with acute or convalescent COVID-19.

This sequence joins TRBV7-9 and TRBJ2-2; TRBD1 might be the D (6 bases). V was clipped by 5 bases and J by 5 bases, with 9 bases between them. This CDR3 spans 13 amino acids. Germline CDR1 is SEHNR and CDR2 is FQNEAQ (reference sequence). CDR3: CASSIQGTGELFF. CDR3 in DNA: TGTGCCAGCAGCATACAGGGTACCGGGGAGCTGTTTTTT.

This chain joins TRBV4-1 and TRBJ1-2, with 9 positions matching TRBD1. Germline V gene lookup returns CDR1 MGHRA and CDR2 YSYEKL. V lost 3 bases and J lost 8; bases outside the gene matches: 7. CDR3 size: 14 residues. The CDR3 DNA follows: TGCGCCAGCAGCCAGGCGGGACAGGGAAGGGGCTACACCTTC. Translating it yields CASSQAGQGRGYTF.

The chain joins TRBV25-1 to TRBJ2-7, with TRBD1 matching over 8 bases. Per the germline V gene, CDR1 is MGHDK and CDR2 is SYGVNS. This CDR3 region has 12 residues. V lost 9 bases to trimming and J lost 3 bases; unmatched junction nucleotides: 4. CDR3 region: CASARGLYEQYF. DNA for the CDR3: TGTGCCAGTGCCAGGGGGCTCTACGAGCAGTACTTC.

The rearrangement uses TRBV19 and TRBJ2-7; a weak D match, TRBD1 (6 bases). Looked up from germline, CDR1 is LNHDA and CDR2 is SQIVND (reference sequence). This CDR3 spans 14 amino acids. Trimming cost V 3 bases and J 0 bases, with 9 bases left between them. CDR3 sequence reads: CASSIGGDSYEQYF. The CDR3 DNA sequence: TGTGCCAGTAGTATTGGGGGCGACTCCTACGAGCAGTACTTC. The full variable domain, completed using reference TRBV19 and TRBJ2-7, is DGGITQSPKYLFRKEGQNVTLSCEQNLNHDAMYWYRQDPGQGLRLIYYSQIVNDFQKGDIAEGYSVSREKKESFPLTVTSAQKNPTAFYLCASSIGGDSYEQYFGPGTRLTVT.

J is TRBJ2-2 and V is TRBV6-4; possibly TRBD2 for D (6 bases). CDR1 is MRHNA, CDR2 SNTAGT, per germline. With 3 bases removed from V and 2 bases from J, the gap between germline ends came to 10 bases. The CDR3 covers 15 residues. The CDR3 nucleotides are TGTGCCAGCAGTGAATATAGCGGTAACACCGGGGAGCTGTTTTTT. Protein sequence: CASSEYSGNTGELFF.

A few counts support this clone. J is TRBJ1-1 and V is TRBV10-2; D is unresolved. The CDR3 loop spans 12 amino acids. The V end lost 0 bases, the J end lost 14 bases, and 13 bases lay between the germline ends. CDR1 and CDR2 (germline): WSHSY, SAAADI. CDR3 in DNA: TGCGCCAGCAGTGAGTCGTCCGCCCTCACATTCTTT. Encoded protein: CASSESSALTFF.

V gene TRBV2 combines with J gene TRBJ2-4; 7 nucleotides align to TRBD2. The ends lost 2 bases at V and 0 bases at J; junction bases unmatched: 13. The CDR3 extends over 19 amino acids. Germline-derived CDR1 and CDR2 are SNHLY and FYNNEI. The CDR3: CASSESRSGEASAKNIQYF. The CDR3 DNA follows: TGTGCCAGCAGTGAATCAAGAAGCGGGGAGGCTTCAGCCAAAAACATTCAGTACTTC.

The chain combines TRBV6-6 with TRBJ1-2; D gene uncertain. The CDR3 totals 15 residues. Looked up from germline, CDR1 is MNHNY and CDR2 is SVGAGI (reference sequence). Between the trimmed V and J ends, which lost 6 bases and 0 bases, there was a span of 14 bases. The CDR3 DNA reads as TGTGCCAGCAGCTTTTCCAGTCAGGCTAACTATGGCTACACCTTC. This encodes CASSFSSQANYGYTF.

V and J are TRBV11-2 and TRBJ2-1, with 8 bases fitting TRBD2. With V trimmed by 3 bases and J by 3 bases, 4 bases remained unmatched. CDR3 length: 15 residues. In germline, CDR1 is SGHAT, CDR2 FQNNGV. The CDR3 here is CASSLQAGVYNEQFF. CDR3 coding DNA: TGTGCCAGCAGCTTGCAAGCGGGGGTCTACAATGAGCAGTTCTTC. Combining the CDR3 with reference TRBV11-2 and TRBJ2-1 gives the whole variable domain EAGVAQSPRYKIIEKRQSVAFWCNPISGHATLYWYQQILGQGPKLLIQFQNNGVVDDSQLPKDRFSAERLKGVDSTLKIQPAKLEDSAVYLCASSLQAGVYNEQFFGPGTRLTVL.

The chain joins TRBV11-2 to TRBJ1-3; no clear D gene. The CDR3 is 15 residues long. Trimming shortened V by 3 bases and J by 0 bases, and 9 bases separated the two germline ends. Germline CDR1 reads SGHAT; CDR2 reads FQNNGV. The CDR3 bases are TGTGCCAGCAGCTTTACCCCCTACTCTGGAAACACCATATATTTT. The encoded protein is CASSFTPYSGNTIYF.

This sequence joins TRBV12-3 or TRBV12-4 and TRBJ1-1, with 7 bases lining up with TRBD1. V was pared by 9 bases and J by 3 bases, with 4 bases of the junction left unmatched. The CDR3 sequence is 12 residues long. DNA of the CDR3: TGTGCCAGTTCCACAGGGGACACTGAAGCTTTCTTT. It is translated as CASSTGDTEAFF.

This chain connects TRBV6-5 to TRBJ1-3; D not resolved. Germline loops: CDR1 MNHEY, CDR2 SVGAGI. This CDR3 comprises 14 residues. V lost 0 bases and J 3 bases, leaving 6 bases between the germline ends. CDR3 in DNA: TGTGCCAGCAGTTACTCAAACAGTGGAAACACCATATATTTT. Protein: CASSYSNSGNTIYF.

The gene calls are TRBV28 and TRBJ1-5; no clear D. The V and J ends lost 6 bases and 9 bases respectively, with 12 bases between them. The germline CDR1 and CDR2 sequences are MDHEN and SYDVKM. The CDR3 extends over 12 amino acids. The CDR3 protein is CASRDTMGPQHF. Written as DNA, the CDR3 is TGTGCCAGCAGAGACACAATGGGGCCCCAGCATTTT.

The chain recombines TRBV18 with TRBJ1-2, with TRBD1 matching 7 bases. J gave up 5 bases and V 3 bases, and 6 bases lay outside the gene matches. In germline, CDR1 is KGHSH, CDR2 LQKENI. The CDR3 contains 14 residues. The CDR3 spells CASSPGTATYGYTF. CDR3 DNA sequence: TGTGCCAGCTCACCGGGGACAGCTACTTATGGCTACACCTTC.

The chain recombines TRBV7-2 with TRBJ2-4, with D perhaps matching TRBD2 (6 bases). V was cut by 5 bases and J by 0 bases, with 11 bases left in between. Germline CDR1 SGHTA, CDR2 FQGNSA. This CDR3 region has 15 residues. The CDR3 DNA is TGTGCCAGCAGCCAAGGGACTCTAGCCAAAAACATTCAGTACTTC. The encoded protein is CASSQGTLAKNIQYF.

The chain carries TRBV10-2 and TRBJ1-1; D gene unclear. Trimming stripped 3 bases from V and 1 base from J, with 9 bases between. CDR1 and CDR2 (germline): WSHSY, SAAADI. CDR3 length equals 14 residues. CDR3 sequence reads: CASSENRQNTEAFF. The CDR3 DNA reads as TGCGCCAGCAGTGAAAACAGACAGAACACTGAAGCTTTCTTT.

The chain joins TRBV10-3 to TRBJ1-1, with D possibly TRBD1 on 5 matching bases. CDR3 length: 15 residues. Germline lookup yields CDR1 ENHRY and CDR2 SYGVKD. The V and J ends lost 2 bases and 0 bases respectively, with 10 bases between them. Here the CDR3 DNA reads TGTGCCATCAGTGAGGGACAAAGCATGAACACTGAAGCTTTCTTT. Translated, it gives CAISEGQSMNTEAFF.

The table lists this clone with a count of one. The rearrangement links TRBV6-5 to TRBJ2-7; TRBD2 aligns across 11 bases. Germline assignment: CDR1 MNHEY and CDR2 SVGAGI. With 6 bases clipped from V and 4 bases from J, the junction kept 2 bases outside the gene matches. The CDR3 extends over 13 amino acids. In nucleotides, the CDR3 is TGTGCCAGCAGGGGACTAGCGGAGTACGAGCAGTACTTC. It translates to CASRGLAEYEQYF.

This chain uses TRBV3-1 (or the pseudogene TRBV3-2) with TRBJ2-7; 9 bases map to TRBD2. This CDR3 region has 14 residues. CDR1 is LGHDT, CDR2 YNNKEL, per germline (reference sequence). The J segment lost 2 bases and the V segment lost 3 bases, leaving 2 bases of the junction unmatched. As DNA, the CDR3 is TGTGCCAGCAGCCACTCTAGCGGGGCCTACGAGCAGTACTTC. It specifies CASSHSSGAYEQYF.

The chain carries TRBV24-1 and TRBJ2-3, with 8 bases lining up with TRBD1. Losses at the gene ends were 3 bases for V and 0 bases for J; bases not matched to a gene: 7. Germline CDR1 KGHDR, CDR2 SFDVKD. The CDR3 loop spans 17 amino acids. CDR3 residues: CATSDIRTGPSTDTQYF. DNA of the CDR3: TGTGCCACCAGTGATATTAGGACAGGGCCTAGCACAGATACGCAGTATTTT.

The chain recombines TRBV5-1 with TRBJ1-4; D call uncertain. V was clipped by 1 base and J by 4 bases, with 11 bases between them. This CDR3 spans 15 amino acids. CDR1 SGHRS and CDR2 YFSETQ come from the germline V gene. The CDR3 sequence: CASSLLTGNNEKLFF. In DNA form, the CDR3 reads TGCGCCAGCAGCTTGTTGACGGGAAATAATGAAAAACTGTTTTTT.